This T cell receptor (beta chain) appears in the sequencing data of a study of blood T cell repertoires in COVID-19. Within the 2 weeks before study entry, each person in the exposed group met a COVID-19 case. Germline V gives CDR1 MNHEY, CDR2 SVGAGI. Trimming took 2 bases from V and 2 from J, leaving 13 bases between them. This CDR3 is built from 15 residues. In the study's own analysis: Estimates of nucleated cell counts were drawn from the amplification of reference gene primers. Profiled with immunoSEQ multiplex PCR; TCRdb holds only in-frame clones, not every one. The V and J calls and clone size come from that table; D and trimming were worked out from the DNA. This sample has 150,000 or so clones, with roughly 87% found just once.

Source material: PBMCs or T cells enriched from blood (not recorded which). The clonotype originates from a middle-aged woman who had been exposed to COVID-19. The rearrangement links TRBV6-5 to TRBJ2-7, with TRBD1 as a possible D gene (7 bases). In DNA form, the CDR3 reads TGTGCCAGCAGTTACGGCGGGACAGCGACCTACGAGCAGTACTTC. Translated, it gives CASSYGGTATYEQYF.